A single count supports the clone carrying this T cell receptor beta chain. These data originate in a study of shared clonotypes between healthy human individuals. This CDR3 region has 17 residues. The V and J ends lost 3 bases and 0 bases, in that order; junction bases with no gene match: 7. Germline CDR1 reads SGHRS; CDR2 reads YFSETQ. Profiling relied on immunoSEQ multiplex PCR, and the TCRdb table lists in-frame clones only, not all of them. The sample includes a few million clones, just over 90% seen only once; the top ten take 0.35% to 0.5%. The receptor comes from a young man in good health. Some clones in this sample may be carry-over from other donors' samples. Sample: naive CD4+ T cells from PBMCs. Subset in this sample: CD45RA+ positively selected. The gene calls are TRBV5-1 and TRBJ2-3, with 10 positions matching TRBD2. CDR3 coding DNA: TGCGCCAGCAGCTCCCGACTAGCGGGCGCTAGCACAGATACGCAGTATTTT. Translating it yields CASSSRLAGASTDTQYF.